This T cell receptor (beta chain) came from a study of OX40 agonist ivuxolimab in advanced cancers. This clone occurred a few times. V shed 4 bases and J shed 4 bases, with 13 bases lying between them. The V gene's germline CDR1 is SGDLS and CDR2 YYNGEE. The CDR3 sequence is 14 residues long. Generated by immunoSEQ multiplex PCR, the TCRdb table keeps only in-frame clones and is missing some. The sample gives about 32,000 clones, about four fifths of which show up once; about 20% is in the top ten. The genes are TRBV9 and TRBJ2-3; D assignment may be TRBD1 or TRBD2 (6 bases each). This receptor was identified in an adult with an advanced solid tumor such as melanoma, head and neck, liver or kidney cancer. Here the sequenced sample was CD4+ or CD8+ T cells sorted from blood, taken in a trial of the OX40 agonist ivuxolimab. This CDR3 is CASSLEGGADTQYF. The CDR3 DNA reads TGTGCCAGCAGCCTGGAGGGGGGTGCAGATACGCAGTATTTT.